These 15 T cell receptor beta chains share one sample of origin, sequenced in a study of CD8 T cells in ankylosing spondylitis. TCRdb itself ran the 5' RACE reads through MiXCR, one entry per CDR3 protein. The sample yields more than 60,000 distinct CDR3 sequences, 6.2% seen once. Source material: synovial fluid, either unsorted or a sorted T cell fraction (not recorded which). Receptors were obtained from a male donor with ankylosing spondylitis.

The CDR3 coding sequence is TGTGCCAGCAGCTTGGCCGTGAGTTTGGGTCGTATCGCCTCCTACGAGCAGTACTTC. Protein sequence: CASSLAVSLGRIASYEQYF. The rearrangement uses TRBV5-4 and TRBJ2-7, with no clear D. Trimming took off 0 bases at V and 0 bases at J, with 22 bases between the two ends. The CDR3 extends over 19 amino acids. Looked up from germline, CDR1 is SGHNT and CDR2 is YYREEE (reference sequence).

This clonotype was recorded many times. CDR3 DNA sequence: TGCGCCAGCAGCTTTACTTCGGTAGGCACTGAAGCTTTCTTT. Translation: CASSFTSVGTEAFF. The chain uses TRBV5-1 and TRBJ1-1; D gene ambiguous. The germline V and J ends were trimmed by 2 bases and 4 bases, with 12 bases remaining between them. The CDR3 sequence is 14 residues long. Germline CDR1 is SGHRS and CDR2 is YFSETQ.

In this sample, this clonotype turned up many times. V usage is TRBV6-2 or TRBV6-3 and J usage is TRBJ2-1; the match to TRBD2 covers 7 bases. Germline lookup yields CDR1 MNHEY and CDR2 SVGEGT. CDR3 size: 15 residues. The junction had 11 bases not matched to a gene; V was cut back by 5 bases and J by 7 bases. CDR3 in amino acids: CASSKPERGRNEQFF. Here the CDR3 DNA reads TGTGCCAGCAGTAAGCCCGAGCGGGGCAGAAATGAGCAGTTCTTC.

This clonotype was counted many times. The CDR3 sequence: CASSLFRDTDTQYF. The DNA for the CDR3 is TGTGCCAGCAGCTTATTCCGGGACACAGATACGCAGTATTTT. The chain is built from TRBV7-3 and TRBJ2-3; a possible D gene is TRBD2 (5 bases). CDR3 length equals 14 residues. Germline V CDR1 and CDR2: SGHTA, FQGTGA. V lost 2 bases and J 2 bases, leaving 8 bases between the germline ends.

This clonotype was counted many times. This chain uses TRBV20-1 with TRBJ2-6; 9 nucleotides line up with TRBD1. J gave up 0 bases and V 6 bases, and 6 bases lay outside the gene matches. Per the germline V gene, CDR1 is DFQATT and CDR2 is SNEGSKA (reference sequence). The CDR3 is made up of 16 amino acids. The CDR3 here is CSASGTGNSGANVLTF. CDR3 DNA sequence: TGCAGTGCGTCCGGGACAGGGAACTCTGGGGCCAACGTCCTGACTTTC.

The genes are TRBV20-1 and TRBJ2-2, with 11 bases lining up with TRBD2. Trimming removed 5 bases from V and 7 bases from J; junction bases left unmatched: 9. CDR3 length: 15 amino acids. CDR1 is DFQATT and CDR2 is SNEGSKA in the germline V gene (reference sequence). For the CDR3, the DNA is TGCAGTGCTTTTAGCGGGAGGGGTGTTGACGGGGAGCTGTTTTTT. Residues: CSAFSGRGVDGELFF.

This clonotype appeared many times. The rearrangement joins TRBV6-1 to TRBJ2-7; D uncertain. V was clipped by 5 bases and J by 2 bases, with 10 bases between them. This CDR3 spans 13 amino acids. The germline V gene encodes CDR1 MNHNS and CDR2 SASEGT. The CDR3 nucleotides are TGTGCCAGCAGTACAAGGATGACCTACGAGCAGTACTTC. Translation gives CASSTRMTYEQYF.

The chain has TRBV12-3 or TRBV12-4 and TRBJ2-7; 15 positions match TRBD2. The trim removed 5 bases at V and 9 bases at J, leaving 11 bases unmatched. This CDR3 has 16 amino acids. The CDR3 DNA reads as TGTGCCAGCAGTCCTACGCGGACTAGCGGGAGGGCCGGGCAGTACTTC. Amino acid sequence: CASSPTRTSGRAGQYF.

This clonotype appeared many times. The CDR3: CATSDRLAGLDNEQFF. As DNA, the CDR3 is TGTGCCACCAGTGACCGACTAGCGGGATTAGACAATGAGCAGTTCTTC. The V and J genes are TRBV24-1 and TRBJ2-1, with 11 bases aligning to TRBD2. There are 16 residues in the CDR3. In germline, CDR1 is KGHDR, CDR2 SFDVKD. After removal of 4 bases from V and 5 bases from J, the junction contained 6 bases not matched to a gene.

CDR3 in amino acids: CASSKSGTGDNSPLHF. CDR3 nucleotides: TGTGCCAGCAGCAAATCCGGGACAGGAGATAATTCACCCCTCCACTTT. The V gene is TRBV7-9, the J gene TRBJ1-6; TRBD1 matches at 8 bases. This CDR3 contains 16 residues. Germline CDR1 SEHNR, CDR2 FQNEAQ (reference sequence). Trimming at V came to 5 bases and at J to 5 bases, leaving 8 bases not matched to a gene.

The chain combines TRBV5-6 with TRBJ2-3; D is ambiguous. Deletions cut 9 bases from V and 2 bases from J, with 13 bases between. This CDR3 has 13 amino acids. Germline V gene sequence: CDR1 SGHDT, CDR2 YYEEEE. The CDR3 loop reads CAMGLGPTDTQYF. CDR3 DNA sequence: TGTGCCATGGGCCTGGGCCCCACAGATACGCAGTATTTT.

By share of the sample, this clonotype is medium-sized. The chain carries TRBV10-1 and TRBJ2-1; the match to TRBD1 covers 8 bases. V shed 0 bases, J shed 0 bases, and the junction held 4 bases outside the gene matches. The CDR3 covers 17 residues. The germline V gene has CDR1 WNHNN and CDR2 SYGVQD (reference sequence). CDR3 DNA: TGCGCCAGCAGTGAGTCAAGACAGGGGACCTCCTACAATGAGCAGTTCTTC. It specifies CASSESRQGTSYNEQFF.

V usage is TRBV6-2 or TRBV6-3 and J usage is TRBJ2-1, with 15 positions matching TRBD2. Germline CDR1 MNHEY, CDR2 SVGEGT. The V and J ends lost 6 bases and 8 bases, in that order; junction bases with no gene match: 8. The CDR3 covers 16 residues. The CDR3 DNA reads as TGTGCCAGCAGACCGGGACTAGCGGGGGGCGGCCATGAGCAGTTCTTC. The encoded protein is CASRPGLAGGGHEQFF.

This clonotype has a count of ten or more. This chain joins TRBV29-1 and TRBJ2-2; D is ambiguous. In germline, CDR1 is SQVTM, CDR2 ANQGSEA. V gave up 4 bases and J gave up 7 bases, with 7 bases separating them. The CDR3 runs 11 residues. The CDR3 loop is CSVALGGELFF. Here the CDR3 DNA reads TGCAGCGTTGCCTTGGGCGGGGAGCTGTTTTTT.

The chain uses TRBV6-2 or TRBV6-3 and TRBJ2-1; the match to TRBD2 covers 12 bases. Unmatched junction bases numbered 9, after V lost 5 bases and J lost 4 bases. The CDR3 is 17 amino acids. The germline V gene has CDR1 MNHEY and CDR2 SVGEGT. CDR3 loop: CASSTVTSGSLYNEQFF. In DNA, the CDR3 is TGTGCCAGCAGTACGGTGACTAGCGGGAGTTTATACAATGAGCAGTTCTTC.